Listed here are 15 T cell receptor beta chains from one sample, sequenced in a study of cytomegalovirus exposure and HLA in healthy donors. Primers: 60 Vbeta forward and 13 Jbeta reverse. Libraries were prepared by immunoSEQ multiplex PCR; TCRdb keeps only in-frame clonotypes and omits some of them. The sample comprises 170,000 or so clones, around four fifths of which are singletons, and 4.8% rests with the top ten. Sequenced input: PBMCs. Receptors originate from a girl aged 5-17 years in good health and CMV-seropositive.

Comments on this clone: One end of the junction is discordant with germline, which a read error may explain. This chain uses TRBV4-1 with TRBJ1-5; D remains unclear. The germline gives CDR1 MGHRA, CDR2 YSYEKL. The CDR3 contains 12 residues. CDR3 sequence: CASSQAPCQQSF. The CDR3 bases are TGCGCCAGCAGCCAAGCCCCTTGTCAACAGTCATTT.

The V gene is TRBV7-9, the J gene TRBJ1-5; TRBD1 might be the D (6 bases). Germline V lookup: CDR1 SEHNR, CDR2 FQNEAQ (reference sequence). The CDR3 is 13 amino acids. V was trimmed by 5 bases and J by 7 bases, leaving 12 bases between them. The CDR3 here is CASSQTGTQPQHF. The CDR3 nucleotides are TGTGCCAGCAGCCAGACAGGTACCCAGCCCCAGCATTTT.

The J gene is TRBJ2-4, the V gene TRBV2; 7 nucleotides line up with TRBD1. This CDR3 spans 13 amino acids. The V segment lost 5 bases and the J segment 4 bases; nucleotides outside the gene matches: 2. Germline CDR1 and CDR2: SNHLY and FYNNEI. CDR3 in DNA: TGTGCCAGCAGTACAGGGGTGAAAAACATTCAGTACTTC. Protein product: CASSTGVKNIQYF.

This chain connects TRBV19 to TRBJ1-3; possibly TRBD1 for D (5 bases). V dropped 6 bases and J dropped 0 bases, with 6 bases sitting between them. The germline V gene has CDR1 LNHDA and CDR2 SQIVND (reference sequence). The CDR3 has 13 amino acids. The CDR3 is CASRTASGNTIYF. The CDR3 DNA reads TGTGCCAGTAGGACAGCCTCTGGAAACACCATATATTTT.

The J gene is TRBJ1-6, the V gene TRBV19; 9 positions agree with TRBD1. The CDR3 is 14 residues long. J was trimmed by 7 bases and V by 6 bases; bases with no gene match: 4. The germline V gene has CDR1 LNHDA and CDR2 SQIVND (reference sequence). CDR3 sequence (DNA): TGTGCCAGTAGGGGGGACAGGGTGAATTCACCCCTCCACTTT. This codes for CASRGDRVNSPLHF.

The chain combines TRBV6-5 with TRBJ1-5, with 7 bases matching TRBD1. The CDR3 sequence is 13 residues long. Germline CDR1 MNHEY, CDR2 SVGAGI. V shed 6 bases, J shed 6 bases, and the junction held 5 bases outside the gene matches. DNA for the CDR3: TGTGCCAGCAGGGAGACAGGGCTTCAGCCCCAGCATTTT. Protein sequence: CASRETGLQPQHF.

The chain carries TRBV4-1 and TRBJ2-1; weak D call: TRBD2 (5 bases). The CDR3 sequence is 16 residues long. V was cut by 0 bases and J by 4 bases, with 13 bases left in between. Germline assignment: CDR1 MGHRA and CDR2 YSYEKL. The CDR3, as DNA: TGCGCCAGCAGCCAAGACCCAACTGGCGGGTACAATGAGCAGTTCTTC. Amino acids: CASSQDPTGGYNEQFF.

V gene TRBV19 combines with J gene TRBJ2-7, with TRBD1 matching 8 bases. Trimming removed 2 bases from V and 6 bases from J; junction bases left unmatched: 3. The CDR3 runs to 13 residues. The germline V gene encodes CDR1 LNHDA and CDR2 SQIVND (reference sequence). The CDR3 protein is CASSIQGAGEQYF. The CDR3 nucleotides read TGTGCCAGTAGTATACAGGGGGCTGGCGAGCAGTACTTC. Looking up the rest from reference TRBV19 and TRBJ2-7 gives the full variable domain: DGGITQSPKYLFRKEGQNVTLSCEQNLNHDAMYWYRQDPGQGLRLIYYSQIVNDFQKGDIAEGYSVSREKKESFPLTVTSAQKNPTAFYLCASSIQGAGEQYFGPGTRLTVT.

In this sample, this clone turned up once. The V gene is TRBV10-3, the J gene TRBJ1-1, with 8 bases fitting TRBD1. V dropped 6 bases and J dropped 3; count of bases not matched to a gene: 6. Germline CDR1 is ENHRY and CDR2 is SYGVKD. This CDR3 is built from 14 residues. CDR3 protein: CAIRDRVRDTEAFF. The CDR3 DNA reads TGTGCCATCAGGGACAGGGTTCGGGACACTGAAGCTTTCTTT.

J is TRBJ1-2 and V is TRBV6-5; no clear D. This CDR3 contains 15 residues. Germline assignment: CDR1 MNHEY and CDR2 SVGAGI. Trimming took off 0 bases at V and 3 bases at J, with 11 bases between the two ends. Here the CDR3 reads CASSYSSKSYYGYTF. For the CDR3, the DNA is TGTGCCAGCAGTTACTCGTCTAAGAGCTACTATGGCTACACCTTC.

This chain links TRBV5-1 with TRBJ1-6; D is perhaps TRBD1 (6 bases). Germline CDR1 SGHRS, CDR2 YFSETQ. CDR3 length: 15 amino acids. V lost 1 base and J 3 bases, leaving 8 bases between the germline ends. CDR3 nucleotides: TGCGCCAGCAGCTTGACAGGGAACTATAATTCACCCCTCCACTTT. It is translated as CASSLTGNYNSPLHF.

For this clone: In the same sample, other DNA sequences code for this CDR3. The V gene is TRBV27, the J gene TRBJ1-1, with D uncertain. The CDR3 totals 14 residues. The V end lost 5 bases, the J end lost 4 bases, and 14 bases lay between the germline ends. In germline, CDR1 is MNHEY, CDR2 SMNVEV (reference sequence). The CDR3 bases are TGTGCCAGCAGTCCACACTTTCGGGGCACTGAAGCTTTCTTT. Amino acids: CASSPHFRGTEAFF.

The V and J genes are TRBV5-5 and TRBJ2-5; D perhaps matches TRBD1 (5 bases). The CDR3 has 14 amino acids. Trimming took off 1 base at V and 4 bases at J, with 11 bases between the two ends. Germline V gene data show CDR1 as SGHKS and CDR2 as YYEKEE (reference sequence). CDR3 sequence (DNA): TGTGCCAGCAGCTTGAGGTGGCAGGGAGAGACCCAGTACTTC. Protein: CASSLRWQGETQYF.

J is TRBJ2-5 and V is TRBV5-4; 9 bases agree with TRBD2. Germline loops: CDR1 SGHNT, CDR2 YYREEE (reference sequence). There are 15 residues in the CDR3. V gave up 4 bases and J gave up 2 bases; unmatched junction bases: 6. The CDR3 DNA is TGTGCCAGCAGCCGCCCACTAGCGGGTCAAGAGACCCAGTACTTC. Amino acids: CASSRPLAGQETQYF.

This chain uses TRBV7-8 with TRBJ1-2; D is undetermined. The V gene lost 1 base and the J gene lost 4 bases, with 4 bases spanning the gap. CDR1 is SGHVS and CDR2 is FQNEAQ in the germline V gene. This CDR3 is built from 12 residues. CDR3 region: CASSLVSYGYTF. The DNA for the CDR3 is TGTGCCAGCAGCTTAGTCTCCTATGGCTACACCTTC.